Detailed here is one T cell receptor beta chain. Its specificity is not known. Germline-derived CDR1 and CDR2 are LNHDA and SQIVND (reference sequence). J was trimmed by 12 bases and V by 2 bases; bases with no gene match: 10. CDR3 length: 14 residues. Once extracted for a subset, genomic DNA was divided evenly among several immunoSEQ plates. The protocol was immunoSEQ multiplex PCR, while the TCRdb copy is restricted to in-frame clones and leaves out a portion. The profile covers 1 million to 1.3 million clones, with around three quarters appearing a single time and 0.6% to 0.75% taken by the ten largest. The record originates from a study of shared clonotypes between healthy human individuals. Study-level points and caveats: Limitation of the genetic and exposure-history diversity represented came from the few donors.

The chain recombines TRBV19 with TRBJ2-1; 7 bases align to TRBD1. The TCR was taken from a man in his late teens or twenties in good health. Some clones in this sample may be carry-over from other donors' samples. The source material was memory CD4+ T cells from PBMCs. Subset given: CD45RA-negative fraction. The CDR3 loop is CASSISRGWDRQFF. As DNA, the CDR3 is TGTGCCAGTAGTATAAGTAGGGGTTGGGACAGGCAGTTCTTC.